These 2 T cell receptor beta chains were all obtained from the same sample, sequenced in a study of OX40 agonist ivuxolimab in advanced cancers. Data came from immunoSEQ multiplex PCR; TCRdb stores just in-frame clones and leaves some out. This table holds some 57,000 clones, 75% to 90% found once. The material was CD4+ or CD8+ T cells sorted from blood, obtained in a trial of the OX40 agonist ivuxolimab. The receptors shown here come from an adult with an advanced solid tumor such as melanoma, head and neck, liver or kidney cancer.

This clone appeared a few times. CDR3 protein: CSVEDTGPSQYF. Here the CDR3 DNA reads TGCAGCGTTGAAGATACAGGACCAAGCCAGTACTTC. The chain links TRBV29-1 to TRBJ2-7; D might be TRBD1 (5 bases). The CDR3 runs to 12 residues. Germline-derived CDR1 and CDR2 are SQVTM and ANQGSEA. Between the trimmed V and J ends, which lost 0 bases and 10 bases, there was a span of 13 bases.

This sequence joins TRBV5-1 and TRBJ2-7; D gene uncertain. V lost 6 bases and J lost 5, with 9 bases in between. The CDR3 consists of 11 residues. Germline V gene lookup returns CDR1 SGHRS and CDR2 YFSETQ. The CDR3 is CASMFQNEQYF. CDR3 DNA sequence: TGCGCCAGCATGTTCCAGAACGAGCAGTACTTC.